This paragraph covers one TCR beta chain sequence. The CDR3 length is 13 residues. Germline loops: CDR1 MNHNS, CDR2 SASEGT. Trimming took off 7 bases at V and 6 bases at J, with 12 bases between the two ends. TCRdb keeps only in-frame clones here, not all; method: immunoSEQ multiplex PCR. This sample has 100,000 or so clones, with 91% found just once. The data derive from a study of siplizumab effects on memory and regulatory T cells. The chain is built from TRBV6-1 and TRBJ2-2; tentatively, D is TRBD1 or TRBD2 (6 bases each). The clonotype was recovered from a human donor in good health. Some clones in this sample may be carry-over from other donors' samples. Material: CD4+ T cells sorted from blood. The CDR3 is CASIERGPGELFF. The CDR3, as DNA: TGTGCCAGCATCGAACGGGGGCCCGGGGAGCTGTTTTTT.